A selection of T cell receptor beta chains follows, all from one sample in a study of blood T cell repertoires in COVID-19. Sequencing used immunoSEQ multiplex PCR; TCRdb keeps in-frame clones, though not all of them. The repertoire has a few hundred thousand clones, 75% to 90% of them found once; the top ten carry about a tenth. Source material: PBMCs or T cells enriched from blood (not recorded which). The source is a man aged 40-50 years who had recovered from COVID-19. CDR3s leave out the opening cysteine and the closing phenylalanine or tryptophan. The size of a clone is reported for some rows only, either as once, few or many, or as a class for expanded clones.

NA | TRBJ1-1 | TRBV6-5 | ASSSRQGAKTEAF
NA | TRBJ1-1 | TRBV19 | ASSIEGQPNTEAF
NA | TRBJ2-1 | TRBV19 | ATTTSGSRGSSYNEQF
NA | TRBJ2-5 | TRBV5-1 | ASSYGTGGAETQY
NA | TRBJ2-3 | TRBV5-1 | ATRTGNTDTQY
NA | TRBJ1-5 | TRBV23-1 | ASSQPGPSSNQPQH
NA | TRBJ2-1 | TRBV10-1 | ASSPERRSIGQF
NA | TRBJ1-2 | TRBV24-1 | ATSANPGTGGFGDGYT
NA | TRBJ2-5 | TRBV7-2 | ASSLTGTGGWETQY
few | TRBJ2-7 | TRBV5-1 | ASSLTATYEQY
NA | TRBJ2-1 | TRBV28 | AILDRGIGEQF
NA | TRBJ2-7 | TRBV20-1 | SAGTTYEQY
NA | TRBJ1-4 | TRBV19 | ASRDRGREKLF
NA | TRBJ1-1 | TRBV10-2 | ASSEGGQDLNTEAF
NA | TRBJ2-3 | TRBV5-4 | ASSLTVSTDTQY
once | TRBJ2-2 | TRBV21-1 | ASSKRSRGLAGGHGELF
NA | TRBJ2-1 | TRBV11-3 | ASSPGGQPYNEQF
NA | TRBJ1-1 | TRBV14 | ASSPDRGALTEAF
NA | TRBJ1-5 | TRBV9 | ASSTGTANQPQH
NA | TRBJ1-2 | TRBV5-4 | ASSLQGGPAKGYT
NA | TRBJ1-3 | TRBV9 | ASSVGTGTWDTIY
once | TRBJ2-7 | TRBV7-9 | ASSLTLTNEQY
NA | TRBJ2-7 | TRBV18 | ASSHPPGQGVYEQY
NA | TRBJ2-3 | TRBV5-1 | ASSSGPGTSGTDTQY